Listed below are T cell receptor beta chains from one sample, sequenced in a study of follicular helper T cells after annual influenza vaccination. The table came from immunoSEQ multiplex PCR; TCRdb's copy has only in-frame clones and leaves some out. The sample lists about 1,400 clones, roughly four fifths occurring once. Source: CXCR5+ CD38+ circulating T follicular helper cells from blood, taken 7 days after influenza vaccination. These receptor sequences come from an adult who received the influenza vaccine. CDR3s include the opening cysteine and the closing phenylalanine or tryptophan. D genes are given only for firm matches. Expanded clones get a size class; other rows say once, few or many, or leave the size out.

len	abundance	d_gene	j_gene	v_gene	CDR3nt	CDR3aa
14	-	-	TRBJ1-5	TRBV6-5	TGTGCCAGCAGGCGTACAGGGAATAATCAGCCCCAGCATTTT	CASRRTGNNQPQHF
15	-	-	TRBJ2-3	TRBV7-2	TGTGCCAGCAGCTTAGAGGGGGGGTTAGCAGATACGCAGTATTTT	CASSLEGGLADTQYF
15	once	TRBD1	TRBJ1-6	TRBV19	TGTGCCAGTAAGACCGCGGAGGGGGCAGGCTCACCCCTCCACTTT	CASKTAEGAGSPLHF
16	-	TRBD2	TRBJ2-5	TRBV4-3	TGCGCCAGCAGCCGGGCGGAAGCTAGCGGCCAAGAGACCCAGTACTTC	CASSRAEASGQETQYF
17	-	-	TRBJ2-6	TRBV7-6	TGTGCCAGCAGCTTAGGTCCGGGCGGCTCTGGGGCCAACGTCCTGACTTTC	CASSLGPGGSGANVLTF
17	-	TRBD1	TRBJ2-7	TRBV4-3	TGCGCCAGCAGCCAAAGTCTAACCCGGGACAGGGGCTACGAGCAGTACTTC	CASSQSLTRDRGYEQYF
13	-	-	TRBJ2-3	TRBV30	TGTGCCTGGAGTCGGACAGACACAGATACGCAGTATTTT	CAWSRTDTDTQYF
14	-	-	TRBJ2-5	TRBV28	TGTGCCAGCAGTTTCTCCGGGGGCCAAGAGACCCAGTACTTC	CASSFSGGQETQYF
14	-	-	TRBJ2-3	TRBV9	TGTGCCAGCAGCGTAGTAGCAGGGCGAGATACGCAGTATTTT	CASSVVAGRDTQYF
14	-	TRBD1	TRBJ2-7	TRBV7-3	TGTGCCAGCAGCCCGTCGGGACAGGGCTACGAGCAGTACTTC	CASSPSGQGYEQYF
13	-	-	TRBJ2-1	TRBV5-8	TGTGCCAGCAGCTTGGGGGAAAGGATTGAGCAGTTCTTC	CASSLGERIEQFF
16	-	-	TRBJ2-6	TRBV6-5	TGTGCCAGCAGTTATTCGTTGTCCTCTGGGGCCAACGTCCTGACTTTC	CASSYSLSSGANVLTF
11	-	-	TRBJ1-2	TRBV29-1	TGCAGCGCCTACCAATCGGGTGGCTACACCTTC	CSAYQSGGYTF
13	-	-	TRBJ1-3	TRBV6-1	TGTGCCAGCAGTCTAACCGAGGGAAACACCATATATTTT	CASSLTEGNTIYF
15	once	-	TRBJ1-1	TRBV5-1	TGCGCCAGCAGCTTCCAAGGGGCTAAAAACACTGAAGCTTTCTTT	CASSFQGAKNTEAFF
17	-	-	TRBJ1-2	TRBV4-3	TGCGCCAGCAGCCAAAATAGGGCAGGGAGAATCTACTATGGCTACACCTTC	CASSQNRAGRIYYGYTF
16	-	TRBD2	TRBJ2-2	TRBV29-1	TGCAGCGTCCGGACTAGGGTAGTTGGTAGGACCGGGGAGCTGTTTTTT	CSVRTRVVGRTGELFF
13	-	-	TRBJ2-5	TRBV6-5	TGTGCCAGCAGGAGGACACTACGGGAGACCCAGTACTTC	CASRRTLRETQYF
14	once	-	TRBJ1-1	TRBV14	TGTGCCAGCAGCCAGTGGCAGAAAGCCACTGAAGCTTTCTTT	CASSQWQKATEAFF